The entry that follows covers one TCR beta chain sequence. The germline CDR1 and CDR2 sequences are SGHTA and FQGNSA. The CDR3 covers 12 residues. Between the trimmed V and J ends, which lost 6 bases and 9 bases, there was a span of 9 bases. Treatment described: randomized to nivolumab then ipilimumab (arm A) or the reverse (arm B). The data were obtained in a study of sequential checkpoint blockade in melanoma. Method: immunoSEQ multiplex PCR; TCRdb's copy keeps in-frame clones and lacks some. The sample holds more than 25,000 clones, 77% seen once. This sequence was found in a human donor with melanoma. The material was CD8+ T cells sorted from blood (inferred from file names), obtained from a patient given nivolumab and ipilimumab in sequence. This chain links TRBV7-2 with TRBJ1-6; D unclear. CDR3 bases: TGTGCCAGCAGTCCCGGCGGTTCACCCCTCCACTTT. It encodes CASSPGGSPLHF.